The subject of this entry is one T cell receptor beta chain. The antigen it recognizes is unknown. Base qualities are not at hand, and no much larger clone is one base apart. The source of the sample is a study of T cell responses to AZD1222 COVID-19 vaccine (dated by TCRdb to about 2021). For the wider study: AZD1222 recipients with second doses at about 4 weeks or about 12 weeks were pooled, because spike-specific TCR depth and breadth did not differ between schedules. TCR sequencing was performed for 230 to 250 trial participants, of whom about 200 were given two doses of AZD1222 and around 25 were given two doses of MenACWY control vaccine. Trial participants were enrolled into age subgroups of 18-55, 56-69 and 70-plus years, which contained about 150, 28 and 57 TCR-sequenced participants, respectively. The research as a whole found: Vaccine-associated CD4 TCRs spanned the whole spike protein, with dominant responses in regions 160-218 and 743-854. The 56-69-year group was small, and its depth increase did not reach significance, likely because of low power. Epitopes outside the regions mutated in the B.1.351 and B.1.1.7 variants were reportedly recognized by nearly half of the unique spike-specific TCRs. Participants were mostly white British, with more females than males. The authors suggested clonal diversity may have been underestimated. Because no day 14 peak-response samples were available, the repertoires could be characterized only after the peak T cell response. Only a handful of AZD1222 recipients were SARS-CoV-2 seropositive at baseline, limiting conclusions about previously exposed vaccinees. A significant rise in spike-specific TCR breadth and depth was observed after two AZD1222 doses relative to day 0 and relative to MenACWY recipients.

The CDR3 regions of human TCRbeta chains were analyzed by immunosequencing. The original pipeline was this. Repertoire TCRs were matched against a reference library of SARS-CoV-2-specific TCRs generated with the MIRA antigen-specificity platform. Breadth was defined as the fraction of unique TCRs that were SARS-CoV-2-associated. Depth was defined as the fraction of total T cells that were SARS-CoV-2-associated. Using the MIRA data, every spike-specific TCR was mapped to the spike region that the TCR reacted to and assigned to either a CD4 or a CD8 class. Log10-transformed breadth and depth values were compared by one-way ANOVA with Sidak's multiple comparisons tests. In its TCRdb copy, this immuneACCESS table keeps in-frame sequences only and misses some clones. Where compared with another copy, unresolved V genes explain less than half of these, and the others have no known cause. That table supplies the V and J calls and clone size; D and trimming were determined from the DNA. The sample data list 100,000 or so clones, and about four fifths of these were observed just once. The ten largest account for approximately 5% of the sample.

CDR1 and CDR2, per the germline V gene, are SGHRS and YFSETQ. The CDR3 numbers 15 residues from cysteine through phenylalanine. The DNA shown is the 45-base CDR3, in frame from base 1. V has 4 bases trimmed and J has 4 bases trimmed; junction bases matching no gene number 9. The time point label corresponds to: baseline before first vaccination. Vaccinee samples were obtained from the UK trials COV001 and COV002, which included a single-blind randomized controlled phase 2/3 trial of AZD1222 (ChAdOx1 nCoV-19) in healthy adults. Trial participant PBMC samples were collected at day 0 and day 28 after the second dose for TCRbeta chain sequencing.

This specimen consisted of peripheral blood, obtained on day 0 of AZD1222 vaccination. This receptor chain uses TRBV5-1 and TRBJ1-1; 8 bases in the middle match TRBD1. The clonotype comes from an adult in good health. The DNA reads as follows: TGCGCCAGCAGCGCTTCCCAGGGGGCGATCACTGAAGCTTTCTTT. Its translation reads: CASSASQGAITEAFF. Where the CDR3 stops, the reference TRBV5-1 and TRBJ1-1 genes take over; the full variable domain is KAGVTQTPRYLIKTRGQQVTLSCSPISGHRSVSWYQQTPGQGLQFLFEYFSETQRNKGNFPGRFSGRQFSNSRSEMNVSTLELGDSALYLCASSASQGAITEAFFGQGTRLTVV.